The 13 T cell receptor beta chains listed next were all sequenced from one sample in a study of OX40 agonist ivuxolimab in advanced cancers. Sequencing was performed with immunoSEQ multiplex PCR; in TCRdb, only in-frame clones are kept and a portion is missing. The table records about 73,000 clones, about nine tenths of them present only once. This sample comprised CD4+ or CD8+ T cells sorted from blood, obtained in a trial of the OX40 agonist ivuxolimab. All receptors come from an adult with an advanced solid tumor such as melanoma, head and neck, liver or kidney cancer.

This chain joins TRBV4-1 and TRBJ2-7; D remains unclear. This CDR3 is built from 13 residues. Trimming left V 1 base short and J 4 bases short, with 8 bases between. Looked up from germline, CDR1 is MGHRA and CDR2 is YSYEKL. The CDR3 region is CASSQARWYEQYF. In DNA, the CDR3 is TGCGCCAGCAGCCAAGCACGGTGGTACGAGCAGTACTTC.

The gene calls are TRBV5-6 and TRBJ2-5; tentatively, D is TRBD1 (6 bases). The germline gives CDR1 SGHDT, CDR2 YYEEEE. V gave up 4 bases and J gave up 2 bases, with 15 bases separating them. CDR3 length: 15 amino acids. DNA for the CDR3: TGTGCCAGCAGCACATACCCACAGGGTCAAGAGACCCAGTACTTC. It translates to CASSTYPQGQETQYF.

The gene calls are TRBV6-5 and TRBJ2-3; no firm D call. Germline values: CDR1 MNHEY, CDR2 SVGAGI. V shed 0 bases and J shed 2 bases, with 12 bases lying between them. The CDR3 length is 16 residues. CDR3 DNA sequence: TGTGCCAGCAGTTACTCAGTAGCTGCGCTCACAGATACGCAGTATTTT. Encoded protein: CASSYSVAALTDTQYF.

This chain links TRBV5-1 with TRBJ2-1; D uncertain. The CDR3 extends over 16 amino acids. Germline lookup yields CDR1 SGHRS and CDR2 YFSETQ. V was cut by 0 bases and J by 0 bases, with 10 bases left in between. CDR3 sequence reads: CASSLVGLSSYNEQFF. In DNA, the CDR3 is TGCGCCAGCAGCTTGGTCGGGTTGAGCTCCTACAATGAGCAGTTCTTC. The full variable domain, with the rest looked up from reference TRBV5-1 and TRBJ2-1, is KAGVTQTPRYLIKTRGQQVTLSCSPISGHRSVSWYQQTPGQGLQFLFEYFSETQRNKGNFPGRFSGRQFSNSRSEMNVSTLELGDSALYLCASSLVGLSSYNEQFFGPGTRLTVL.

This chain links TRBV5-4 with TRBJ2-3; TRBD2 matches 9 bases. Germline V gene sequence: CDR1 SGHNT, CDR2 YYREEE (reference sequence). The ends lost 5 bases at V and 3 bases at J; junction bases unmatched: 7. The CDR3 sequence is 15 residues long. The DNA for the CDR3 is TGTGCCAGCAGTAGCGGGAGTCGAGGTACAGATACGCAGTATTTT. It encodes CASSSGSRGTDTQYF.

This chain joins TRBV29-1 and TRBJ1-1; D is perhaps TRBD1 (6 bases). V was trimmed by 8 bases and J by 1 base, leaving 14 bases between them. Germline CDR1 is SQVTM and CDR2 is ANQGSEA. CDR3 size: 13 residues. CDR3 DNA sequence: TGCAGCCACCTAGGACAGAAGAACACTGAAGCTTTCTTT. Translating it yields CSHLGQKNTEAFF.

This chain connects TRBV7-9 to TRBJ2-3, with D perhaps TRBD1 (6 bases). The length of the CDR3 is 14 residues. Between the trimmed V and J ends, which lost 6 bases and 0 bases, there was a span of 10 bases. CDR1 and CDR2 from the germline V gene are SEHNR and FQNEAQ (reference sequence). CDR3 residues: CASSTGWSTDTQYF. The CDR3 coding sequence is TGTGCCAGCAGTACAGGGTGGAGCACAGATACGCAGTATTTT.

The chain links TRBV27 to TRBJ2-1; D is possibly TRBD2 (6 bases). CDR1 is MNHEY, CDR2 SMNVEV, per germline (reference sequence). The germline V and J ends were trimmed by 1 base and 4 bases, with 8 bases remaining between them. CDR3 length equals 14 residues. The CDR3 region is CASSLYREYNEQFF. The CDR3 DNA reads TGTGCCAGCAGTTTATACCGGGAGTACAATGAGCAGTTCTTC.

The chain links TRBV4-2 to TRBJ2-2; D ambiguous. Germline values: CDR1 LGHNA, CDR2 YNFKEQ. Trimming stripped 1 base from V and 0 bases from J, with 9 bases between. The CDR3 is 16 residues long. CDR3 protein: CASSQARAPNTGELFF. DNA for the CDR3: TGTGCCAGCAGCCAAGCCCGAGCACCGAACACCGGGGAGCTGTTTTTT.

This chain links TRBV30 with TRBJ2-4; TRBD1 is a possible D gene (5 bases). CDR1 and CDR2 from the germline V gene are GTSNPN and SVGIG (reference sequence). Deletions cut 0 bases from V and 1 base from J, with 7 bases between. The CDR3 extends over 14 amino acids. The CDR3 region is CAWSVQVAKNIQYF. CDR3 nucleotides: TGTGCCTGGAGTGTACAGGTGGCCAAAAACATTCAGTACTTC.

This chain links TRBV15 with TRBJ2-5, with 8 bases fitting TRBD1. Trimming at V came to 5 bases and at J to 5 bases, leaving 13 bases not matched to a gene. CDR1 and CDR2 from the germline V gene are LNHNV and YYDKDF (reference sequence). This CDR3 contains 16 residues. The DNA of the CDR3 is TGTGCCACCAGCGGGTGGAGCAGGGGGCCCTTGGAGACCCAGTACTTC. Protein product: CATSGWSRGPLETQYF.

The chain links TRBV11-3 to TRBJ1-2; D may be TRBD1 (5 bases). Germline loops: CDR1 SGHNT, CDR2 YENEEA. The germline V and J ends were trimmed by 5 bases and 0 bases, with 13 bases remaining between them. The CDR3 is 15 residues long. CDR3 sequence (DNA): TGTGCCAGCAGCCAGGGACGGCTAACTAACTATGGCTACACCTTC. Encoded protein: CASSQGRLTNYGYTF.

The CDR3 DNA sequence: TGTGCCAGCAGCGGCCGGGACAGGGGTAAAGAGACCCAGTACTTC. Translation: CASSGRDRGKETQYF. This chain links TRBV5-4 with TRBJ2-5; 10 bases align to TRBD1. This CDR3 is built from 15 residues. J lost 3 bases, V lost 4 bases, and 6 bases had no gene match. Germline V lookup: CDR1 SGHNT, CDR2 YYREEE (reference sequence). The full variable domain, completed using reference TRBV5-4 and TRBJ2-5, is ETGVTQSPTHLIKTRGQQVTLRCSSQSGHNTVSWYQQALGQGPQFIFQYYREEENGRGNFPPRFSGLQFPNYSSELNVNALELDDSALYLCASSGRDRGKETQYFGPGTRLLVL.